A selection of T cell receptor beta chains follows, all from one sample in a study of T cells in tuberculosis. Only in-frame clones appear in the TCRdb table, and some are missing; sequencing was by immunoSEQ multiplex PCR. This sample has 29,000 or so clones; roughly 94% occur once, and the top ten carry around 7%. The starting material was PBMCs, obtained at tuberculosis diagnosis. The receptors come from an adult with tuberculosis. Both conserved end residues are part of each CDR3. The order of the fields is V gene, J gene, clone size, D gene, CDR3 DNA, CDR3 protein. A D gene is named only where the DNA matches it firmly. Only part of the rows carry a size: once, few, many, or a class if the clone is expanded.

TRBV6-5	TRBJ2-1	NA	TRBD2	TGTGCCAGCAACGGGAGGGGTGAGCAGTTCTTC	CASNGRGEQFF
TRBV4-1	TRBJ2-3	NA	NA	TGCGCCAGCAGCCCAGGTTTGGTGGGAGTGGGGGATACGCAGTATTTT	CASSPGLVGVGDTQYF
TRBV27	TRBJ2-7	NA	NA	TGTGCCAGCAGTGCGGGGATCTCCTACGAGCAGTACTTC	CASSAGISYEQYF
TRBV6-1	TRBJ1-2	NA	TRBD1	TGTGCCAGCAGTCCCAGGGGGAACTATGGCTACACCTTC	CASSPRGNYGYTF
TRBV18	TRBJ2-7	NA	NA	TGTGCCAGCTCACCACTGGACTCACCTATAACCCCCTACGAGCAGTACTTC	CASSPLDSPITPYEQYF
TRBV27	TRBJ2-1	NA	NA	TGTGCCAGCAGTTTCAGGCCGGGATACCTCGGCTCCTACAATGAGCAGTTCTTC	CASSFRPGYLGSYNEQFF
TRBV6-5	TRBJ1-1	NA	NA	TGTGCCAGCAGACCCGGACAAACGAACACTGAAGCTTTCTTT	CASRPGQTNTEAFF
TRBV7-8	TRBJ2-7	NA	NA	TGTGCCAGCAGCTTATCTTACGAGCAGTACTTC	CASSLSYEQYF
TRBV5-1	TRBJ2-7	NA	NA	TGCGCCAGCAGCTTGGCCTGGGACACAAGCCACGAGCAGTACTTC	CASSLAWDTSHEQYF
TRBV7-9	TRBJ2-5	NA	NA	TGTGCCAGCAGCTTAGACTCTTGGGCCGCTCGAACCCAGTACTTC	CASSLDSWAARTQYF
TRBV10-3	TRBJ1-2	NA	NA	TGTGCCATCAGTGAACAGGGAGACTATGGCTACACCTTC	CAISEQGDYGYTF
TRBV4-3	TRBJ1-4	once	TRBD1	TGCGCCAGCAGCCTTTGGACAGGGGTGGCTAATGAAAAACTGTTTTTT	CASSLWTGVANEKLFF
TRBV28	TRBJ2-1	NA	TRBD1	TGTGCCAGCAGCGAGACAGGGGGCAGGAATGAGCAGTTCTTC	CASSETGGRNEQFF
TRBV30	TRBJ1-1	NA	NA	TGTGCCTGGAGTCCGGACGGGGGGCCCAACACTGAAGCTTTCTTT	CAWSPDGGPNTEAFF
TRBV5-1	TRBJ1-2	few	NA	TGCGCCAGCAGCTTGGTTGAGAACTATGGCTACACCTTC	CASSLVENYGYTF
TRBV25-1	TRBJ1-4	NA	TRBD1	TGTGCCAGCGGGACAGGGCCCTCCCTCGAAATGAATGAAAAACTGTTTTTT	CASGTGPSLEMNEKLFF
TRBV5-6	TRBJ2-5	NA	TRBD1	TGTGCCAGCAGCTCATATACAGGGGGCTCAGAGACCCAGTACTTC	CASSSYTGGSETQYF
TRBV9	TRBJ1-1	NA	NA	TGTGCCAGCAGCGTAGGGAGGACGGTGGGGACTGAAGCTTTCTTT	CASSVGRTVGTEAFF
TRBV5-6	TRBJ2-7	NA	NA	TGTGCCAGCAGCCTGAGTACCTACGAGCAGTACTTC	CASSLSTYEQYF
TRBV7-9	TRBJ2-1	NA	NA	TGTGCCAGCAGCGCCTCCGGGGTCAGCTATACTCTAGTGGATGAGCAGTTCTTC	CASSASGVSYTLVDEQFF
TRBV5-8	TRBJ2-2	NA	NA	TGTGCCAGCAGCTTTTTTCTAGGGCCAGGGACCGGGGAGCTGTTTTTT	CASSFFLGPGTGELFF
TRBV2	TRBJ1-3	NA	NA	TGTGCCAGCAGTATCTTCCCAGGGTCTGTCGTAGGAAACACCATATATTTT	CASSIFPGSVVGNTIYF
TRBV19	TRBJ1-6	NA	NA	TGTGCCAGTAGTATAGCGGAGAATAATAATTCACCCCTCCACTTT	CASSIAENNNSPLHF
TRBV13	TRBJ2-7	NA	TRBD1	TGTGCCAGCAGCGGGGGGACAGGACCCTACGAGCAGTACTTC	CASSGGTGPYEQYF
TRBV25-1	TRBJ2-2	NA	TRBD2	TGTGCCAGCAGTCTTAACGGGAGGTCAAACACCGGGGAGCTGTTTTTT	CASSLNGRSNTGELFF
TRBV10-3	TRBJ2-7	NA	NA	TGTGCCACCCATGAGAGCAGGGGCGAGCAGTACTTC	CATHESRGEQYF
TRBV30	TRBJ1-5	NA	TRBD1	TGTGCCTGGAGTACCGGGACAGTTTATAGCAATCAGCCCCAGCATTTT	CAWSTGTVYSNQPQHF
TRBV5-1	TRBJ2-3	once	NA	TGCGCCAGCAGCGGCCGGGCGGCGGGGGCGGTGGGAGATACGCAGTATTTT	CASSGRAAGAVGDTQYF
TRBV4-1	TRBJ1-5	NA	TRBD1	TGCGCCAGCAGCCAAGGATCCAGGGGGCAGGGTCAGCCCCAGCATTTT	CASSQGSRGQGQPQHF
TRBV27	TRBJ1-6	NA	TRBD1	TGTGCCAGCAGAAACGGAGGACAGGGGGCTATTTCACCCCTCCACTTT	CASRNGGQGAISPLHF
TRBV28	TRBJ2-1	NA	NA	TGTGCCAGCAGAGCTGACCCGGGCAATGAGCAGTTCTTC	CASRADPGNEQFF
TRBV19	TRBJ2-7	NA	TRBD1	TGTGCCAGTAGGCGAACAGGGGGCCACGAGCAGTACTTC	CASRRTGGHEQYF
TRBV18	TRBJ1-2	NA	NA	TGTGCCAGCTCACCTAAGGAGGGAATGGGCGGCTACACCTTC	CASSPKEGMGGYTF
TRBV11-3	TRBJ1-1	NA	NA	TGTGCCAGCAGTTCACAGGGTGGAAGTAGGGCTTTCTTT	CASSSQGGSRAFF
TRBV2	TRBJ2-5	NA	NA	TGTGCCAGCAGTGGTGACACCCAAGAGACCCAGTACTTC	CASSGDTQETQYF
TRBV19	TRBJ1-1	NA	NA	TGTGCCAGTATATGGGAGAGCAACGTCGGGAACACTGAAGCTTTCTTT	CASIWESNVGNTEAFF
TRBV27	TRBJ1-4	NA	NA	TGTGCCAGCAGTTTGGCAGGGATGGGAGAAAAACTGTTTTTT	CASSLAGMGEKLFF
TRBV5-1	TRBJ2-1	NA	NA	TGCGCCAGCAGCTTCGGATGGACTACGACGGTCCATGAGCAGTTCTTC	CASSFGWTTTVHEQFF
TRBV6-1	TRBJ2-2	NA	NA	TGTGCCAGCAACCCAAGGGGGGGTCCTTTCGGGGAGCTGTTTTTT	CASNPRGGPFGELFF
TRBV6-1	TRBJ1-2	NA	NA	TGTGCCAGCAGTGGGAGGACGGATAACTATGGCTACACCTTC	CASSGRTDNYGYTF
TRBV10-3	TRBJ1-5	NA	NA	TGTGCCATCAGTGAGTCTACCCTCCTCGGGGAACCCCAGCATTTT	CAISESTLLGEPQHF
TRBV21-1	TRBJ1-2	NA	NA	TGTGCCGGCCGGGGGGGATCTGGCTACACCTTC	CAGRGGSGYTF
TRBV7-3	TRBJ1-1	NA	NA	TGTGCCAGCAGCTTTGGGAGGAACACTGAAGCTTTCTTT	CASSFGRNTEAFF